Listed here are 21 T cell receptor beta chains from one sample, sequenced in a study of Graves' ophthalmopathy and Graves' hyperthyroidism. RNA transcripts were the template, and TCR beta CDR3 regions were amplified from them. HTBI primers were used in a first-round RT-PCR, which preceded a second-round multiplex PCR. Each CDR3 protein gets one entry after TCRdb re-called the multiplex PCR reads with MiXCR. The sample lists 450,000 or so distinct CDR3 sequences, around 14% occurring once. Sequencing was carried out using blood. The receptors derive from a woman aged 25 to 45 with Graves' ophthalmopathy.

The chain links TRBV12-3 or TRBV12-4 to TRBJ1-2, with unresolved D. The CDR3 has 12 residues. V was cut by 3 bases and J by 11 bases, with 13 bases left in between. The CDR3, as DNA: TGTGCCAGCAGTTTCTTCTTGAATAGTTACACCTTC. It specifies CASSFFLNSYTF.

This clonotype came up once. The rearrangement uses TRBV4-3 and TRBJ1-2; D uncertain. The CDR3 is 13 residues long. The V end was cut by 4 bases, the J end by 8 bases, with 14 bases between. In germline, CDR1 is LGHNA, CDR2 YSLEER. CDR3 loop: CASSRTYSSGYTF. The CDR3 DNA is TGCGCCAGCAGCCGAACCTACAGTTCCGGCTACACCTTC.

This clonotype was seen many times. The gene calls are TRBV6-5 and TRBJ2-5; perhaps D is TRBD1 or TRBD2 (5 bases each). The germline V gene has CDR1 MNHEY and CDR2 SVGAGI. Trimming took off 6 bases at V and 7 bases at J, with 18 bases between the two ends. The CDR3 length is 14 residues. The CDR3 loop is CASRPEGVGGTQYF. For the CDR3, the DNA is TGTGCCAGCAGGCCAGAAGGGGTTGGGGGGACCCAGTACTTC.

The V and J genes are TRBV28 and TRBJ1-1, with 8 nucleotides matching TRBD1. Losses at the gene ends were 6 bases for V and 2 bases for J; bases not matched to a gene: 14. Germline V lookup: CDR1 MDHEN, CDR2 SYDVKM. The CDR3 has 17 amino acids. The CDR3, as DNA: TGTGCCAGCAGCGGTGACAGGGGAGTGGTTCTAAACACTGAAGCTTTCTTT. Encoded protein: CASSGDRGVVLNTEAFF.

This clonotype came up a few times. Mismatch with germline at one junction end may stem from a read error. This rearrangement joins TRBV6-5 to TRBJ2-4, with D uncertain. The germline V gene has CDR1 MNHEY and CDR2 SVGAGI. This CDR3 has 14 amino acids. The CDR3 DNA sequence: TGTGCCAGCAGTTACCTTGCGGAGAAAAACATTAAGTACTTC. It yields the protein CASSYLAEKNIKYF.

Many counts were recorded for this clonotype. The rearrangement links TRBV20-1 to TRBJ2-7, with 7 bases matching TRBD2. V shed 0 bases and J 3 bases; nucleotides not matched to a gene: 8. The CDR3 sequence is 15 residues long. Germline CDR1 and CDR2: DFQATT and SNEGSKA (reference sequence). The CDR3 coding sequence is TGCAGTGCTAGAGATATAAGGGAGGGCCTCTACGAGCAGTACTTC. Its translation is CSARDIREGLYEQYF.

Concerning this clonotype: Given the absence of the conserved phenylalanine or tryptophan at the CDR3 end, a read error is likely. The DNA is omitted, as the CDR3 cannot be located on it reliably, and the CDR3 follows TCRdb's listing. The chain couples TRBV6-4 to TRBJ1-1; the D call in the table, TRBD1, was not verified against the DNA. A total of 13 residues make up the CDR3, ends included. Germline CDR1 reads MRHNA; CDR2 reads SNTAGT. CDR3 protein: CASNYNRQVSACV.

This clonotype has ten or more counts. This chain links TRBV6-1 with TRBJ1-5, with TRBD1 identical over 7 bases. The trim removed 6 bases at V and 3 bases at J, leaving 11 bases unmatched. Germline loops: CDR1 MNHNS, CDR2 SASEGT. This CDR3 is built from 16 residues. Here the CDR3 DNA reads TGTGCCAGCAGCGTGCCGGGCAGGGGGTTCAATCAGCCCCAGCATTTT. Amino acid sequence: CASSVPGRGFNQPQHF.

This clonotype was seen ten or more times. The J gene is TRBJ2-7, the V gene TRBV6-1; weak D call: TRBD2 (6 bases). The germline V and J ends were trimmed by 5 bases and 2 bases, with 13 bases remaining between them. The length of the CDR3 is 14 residues. Germline V lookup: CDR1 MNHNS, CDR2 SASEGT. CDR3 amino acids: CASSRRGPTYEQYF. Written as DNA, the CDR3 is TGTGCCAGCAGTAGGAGGGGTCCTACCTACGAGCAGTACTTC.

This clonotype was observed at least ten times. The chain recombines TRBV6-1 with TRBJ1-2, with unresolved D. Germline V CDR1 and CDR2: MNHNS, SASEGT. V shed 3 bases and J shed 4 bases, with 15 bases lying between them. CDR3 length: 15 residues. The DNA for the CDR3 is TGTGCCAGCAGTGAGACACGGACGGGAATCTATGGCTACACCTTC. It is translated as CASSETRTGIYGYTF.

This clonotype was counted ten times or more. The chain uses TRBV12-3 or TRBV12-4 and TRBJ2-2; 8 bases agree with TRBD2. The CDR3 runs to 13 residues. Trimming cost V 6 bases and J 7 bases; bases outside gene matches: 4. The CDR3 loop reads CASSQTSGGELFF. DNA for the CDR3: TGTGCCAGCAGCCAAACTAGCGGCGGGGAGCTGTTTTTT.

This clonotype came up many times. The chain couples TRBV9 to TRBJ2-2; TRBD1 matches at 7 bases. J was trimmed by 2 bases and V by 4 bases; bases with no gene match: 8. CDR3 length: 16 amino acids. CDR1 and CDR2 from the germline V gene are SGDLS and YYNGEE. The CDR3: CASSHRGPRNTGELFF. In DNA, the CDR3 is TGTGCCAGCAGCCATAGGGGGCCCAGAAACACCGGGGAGCTGTTTTTT. The variable domain in full, completed from reference TRBV9 and TRBJ2-2, reads DSGVTQTPKHLITATGQRVTLRCSPRSGDLSVYWYQQSLDQGLQFLIQYYNGEERAKGNILERFSAQQFPDLHSELNLSSLELGDSALYFCASSHRGPRNTGELFFGEGSRLTVL.

Ten or more counts support this clonotype. V and J are TRBV6-1 and TRBJ2-7; no definite D call. Trimming removed 0 bases from V and 0 bases from J, with 9 bases in between. The CDR3 is made up of 15 amino acids. Germline loops: CDR1 MNHNS, CDR2 SASEGT. CDR3 residues: CASSEASLISYEQYF. CDR3 bases: TGTGCCAGCAGTGAAGCCTCCTTAATCTCCTACGAGCAGTACTTC.

This clonotype appeared many times. The rearrangement joins TRBV6-1 to TRBJ2-7; maybe TRBD1 (6 bases). This CDR3 is 14 amino acids long. CDR1 is MNHNS, CDR2 SASEGT, per germline. V was cut by 6 bases and J by 6 bases, with 18 bases left in between. For the CDR3, the DNA is TGTGCCAGCAGAGTAACAGGGATCCCATCCGAGCAGTACTTC. As protein: CASRVTGIPSEQYF.

This clonotype has at least ten counts. An end of the junction does not agree with germline; a read error may underlie this. V is TRBV2 and J is TRBJ1-2; a weak D match, TRBD1 (5 bases). The germline V gene has CDR1 SNHLY and CDR2 FYNNEI. This CDR3 comprises 12 residues. CDR3 DNA sequence: TGTGCCAGCAGTTGGACACGCGATGGCTGCACCTTC. Translating it yields CASSWTRDGCTF.

This clonotype has ten or more counts. This chain uses TRBV7-2 with TRBJ2-5, with 7 bases aligning to TRBD2. The CDR3 is 14 residues long. With 5 bases clipped from V and 1 base from J, the junction kept 4 bases outside the gene matches. Germline V CDR1 and CDR2: SGHTA, FQGNSA. CDR3 bases: TGTGCCAGCAGCCCGGTAGCGGGCCAAGAGACCCAGTACTTC. Its protein is CASSPVAGQETQYF.

This clonotype was found many times. The rearrangement links TRBV6-1 to TRBJ1-5; no clear D. V lost 1 base and J lost 11, with 15 bases in between. This CDR3 is built from 14 residues. The germline V gene encodes CDR1 MNHNS and CDR2 SASEGT. The CDR3, as DNA: TGTGCCAGCAGTGAAGGGAGGGCGGCTCTAGCCCAGCATTTT. Its protein is CASSEGRAALAQHF.

Ten or more counts support this clonotype. The rearrangement links TRBV30 to TRBJ2-5; D gene ambiguous. The CDR3 has 11 residues. Germline V gene data show CDR1 as GTSNPN and CDR2 as SVGIG (reference sequence). V shed 1 base and J shed 6 bases, with 6 bases lying between them. The CDR3 loop is CAWSETQTQYF. In DNA form, the CDR3 reads TGTGCCTGGAGTGAGACACAGACCCAGTACTTC.

This clonotype was picked up many times. This chain uses TRBV5-6 with TRBJ2-5, with 16 positions matching TRBD2. In germline, CDR1 is SGHDT, CDR2 YYEEEE. The CDR3 totals 19 residues. The trim removed 0 bases at V and 4 bases at J, leaving 9 bases unmatched. The CDR3 DNA reads TGTGCCAGCAGCTTGGGGGGGACTAGCGGGAGGGGAGTCGCAGAGACCCAGTACTTC. Translation gives CASSLGGTSGRGVAETQYF. Complete variable domain (other parts from reference TRBV5-6 and TRBJ2-5): DAGVTQSPTHLIKTRGQQVTLRCSPKSGHDTVSWYQQALGQGPQFIFQYYEEEERQRGNFPDRFSGHQFPNYSSELNVNALLLGDSALYLCASSLGGTSGRGVAETQYFGPGTRLLVL.

This clonotype occurred many times. The V call is TRBV12-3 or TRBV12-4, the J call TRBJ1-3; D is unresolved. V lost 7 bases and J lost 1, with 14 bases in between. The CDR3 sequence is 15 residues long. The CDR3 is CASTAPARSGNTIYF. CDR3 DNA sequence: TGTGCCAGCACCGCCCCGGCAAGATCTGGAAACACCATATATTTT.

A word on this clonotype: A read error may account for a junction end that differs from germline. The chain links TRBV24-1 to TRBJ1-1; weak D call: TRBD1 (5 bases). This CDR3 has 12 residues. CDR1 is KGHDR and CDR2 is SFDVKD in the germline V gene. In DNA, the CDR3 is TGTGCCTCCAGTGATTTGCGACAGCGAGCTTTCTTT. Encoded protein: CASSDLRQRAFF.